This T cell receptor beta chain was identified in a study of shared clonotypes between healthy human individuals. General study results and limits: As a rule, naive subsets had a larger estimated richness than memory subsets. Clonotypes that were shared across a few donors made up roughly 5% of naive CD4 clonotypes.

With regard to this clone: The antigen is undetermined.

TCRdb's copy holds only in-frame clones and misses some; the assay was immunoSEQ multiplex PCR. Among about 980,000 clones, less than 85% were seen once, and the ten largest hold about 1.5%. This clonotype was sampled from a man younger than 30 in good health. Sequenced sample: memory CD4+ T cells sorted from blood. The subset here: CD45RA-negative fraction.

The CDR3 DNA sequence: TGTGCTGCCGGACTAGGGGAGACCCAGTACTTC. As protein: CAAGLGETQYF. The chain is built from TRBV30 and TRBJ2-5, with 7 bases identical to TRBD2. The germline gives CDR1 GTSNPN, CDR2 SVGIG (reference sequence). This CDR3 is built from 11 residues.